The 11 T cell receptor beta chains below were found in one sample sequenced in a study of blood T cell repertoires in COVID-19. Assay used: immunoSEQ multiplex PCR; TCRdb lists only in-frame clones, some missing. In the table there are 200,000 to 250,000 clones, around nine tenths of which are singletons. Sequenced: PBMCs or T cells enriched from blood (not recorded which). Receptor source: a woman between 50 and 59 years old who had recovered from COVID-19.

The V call is TRBV28, the J call TRBJ1-2, with TRBD1 matching 9 bases. Unmatched junction bases numbered 5, after V lost 5 bases and J lost 4 bases. The CDR3 spans 14 residues. Per the germline V gene, CDR1 is MDHEN and CDR2 is SYDVKM. The CDR3 sequence: CASSHIQGAYGYTF. CDR3 sequence (DNA): TGTGCCAGCAGTCATATACAGGGGGCCTATGGCTACACCTTC.

This chain links TRBV28 with TRBJ2-3; D perhaps matches TRBD2 (6 bases). Trimming shortened V by 6 bases and J by 1 base, and 20 bases separated the two germline ends. CDR3 length equals 17 residues. The germline V gene encodes CDR1 MDHEN and CDR2 SYDVKM. CDR3 nucleotide sequence: TGTGCCAGCAGCGGACCCGGGGGTTGGGTGGGCACAGATACGCAGTATTTT. It codes for CASSGPGGWVGTDTQYF.

The V call is TRBV11-3, the J call TRBJ2-1; no clear D gene. Germline loops: CDR1 SGHNT, CDR2 YENEEA. V was shortened by 0 bases and J by 9 bases, with 9 bases between the two germline ends. CDR3 length: 13 residues. In DNA, the CDR3 is TGTGCCAGCAGCTTAGACTTATACGGTGAGCAGTTCTTC. Its translation: CASSLDLYGEQFF.

V usage is TRBV2 and J usage is TRBJ1-2; 7 nucleotides agree with TRBD1. With V trimmed by 6 bases and J by 5 bases, 12 bases remained unmatched. Germline loops: CDR1 SNHLY, CDR2 FYNNEI. The CDR3 totals 15 residues. The CDR3 DNA is TGTGCCAGCAGGGATTGGGACAGTTTTGGGTATGGCTACACCTTC. Residues: CASRDWDSFGYGYTF.

The chain carries TRBV19 and TRBJ2-1; 7 nucleotides match TRBD2. Germline V CDR1 and CDR2: LNHDA, SQIVND (reference sequence). The CDR3 runs to 14 residues. J lost 10 bases, V lost 10 bases, and 16 bases had no gene match. The CDR3 sequence: CAIARDYQRGEQFF. The CDR3, as DNA: TGTGCCATAGCACGGGACTACCAACGTGGGGAGCAGTTCTTC.

The rearrangement uses TRBV19 and TRBJ1-5, with a tentative D call TRBD1 (6 bases). This CDR3 region has 15 residues. Germline assignment: CDR1 LNHDA and CDR2 SQIVND (reference sequence). V lost 7 bases and J 5 bases, leaving 18 bases between the germline ends. This chain's CDR3 is CASNHRGGPYQPQHF. Written as DNA, the CDR3 is TGTGCCAGTAATCATAGGGGGGGTCCTTATCAGCCCCAGCATTTT.

The chain joins TRBV27 to TRBJ1-1; 11 bases match TRBD1. The CDR3 spans 13 residues. V lost 5 bases to trimming and J lost 5 bases; unmatched junction nucleotides: 1. Per the germline V gene, CDR1 is MNHEY and CDR2 is SMNVEV (reference sequence). In DNA, the CDR3 is TGTGCCAGCAGTGGGACAGGGGGAACTGAAGCTTTCTTT. Translated, it gives CASSGTGGTEAFF.

This clone was seen only a few times. The chain employs TRBV11-2 and TRBJ1-1; no definite D call. The CDR3 consists of 18 residues. Looked up from germline, CDR1 is SGHAT and CDR2 is FQNNGV. The V and J ends lost 5 bases and 0 bases respectively, with 22 bases between them. CDR3 DNA: TGTGCCAGCAGCCGCTATTTGGGCAGAGTTACCATGAACACTGAAGCTTTCTTT. Encoded protein: CASSRYLGRVTMNTEAFF.

This sequence joins TRBV7-2 and TRBJ2-2; D is unclear. This CDR3 contains 13 residues. V was cut by 2 bases and J by 8 bases, with 9 bases left in between. From germline, CDR1 is SGHTA and CDR2 FQGNSA. CDR3 in DNA: TGTGCCAGCAGCTTAAAGCGTGAGGGGGAGCTGTTTTTT. This translates into CASSLKREGELFF.

The rearrangement links TRBV4-3 to TRBJ2-1; weak D call: TRBD2 (5 bases). This CDR3 spans 15 amino acids. Germline CDR1 reads LGHNA; CDR2 reads YSLEER. Deletions cut 4 bases from V and 9 bases from J, with 19 bases between. The CDR3 loop reads CASSRRGETRAEQFF. In nucleotides, the CDR3 is TGCGCCAGCAGCCGCCGTGGGGAGACGCGGGCTGAGCAGTTCTTC.

The chain has TRBV6-2 or TRBV6-3 and TRBJ2-7; 13 bases match TRBD2. Germline V gene sequence: CDR1 MNHEY, CDR2 SVGEGT. CDR3 size: 15 residues. V dropped 2 bases and J dropped 2; count of bases not matched to a gene: 0. CDR3 coding DNA: TGTGCCAGCAGTTACGGACTAGCGGGGGCCTACGAGCAGTACTTC. Translating gives CASSYGLAGAYEQYF.